Here is one T cell receptor beta chain with its context. What it binds is not known. The CDR3 has 13 amino acids. The germline V gene has CDR1 DFQATT and CDR2 SNEGSKA (reference sequence). Trimming took off 3 bases at V and 0 bases at J, with 9 bases between the two ends. TCRdb re-derived calls from the 5' RACE reads in MiXCR, one entry per CDR3 protein. The profile shows around 500,000 distinct CDR3 sequences, around a sixth of them singletons. The record originates from a study of T-cell memory formation after mild COVID-19. On the study more broadly: TCR clusters were mostly confined to one donor each. Study-level findings and limits: Second-wave clones that peaked on day 37 lacked confirmed SARS-CoV-2 specificity. Clones shrinking from day 15 to 85 showed even CD4/CD8 mixes; later expanders tilted CD4+.

The TCR originated in an adult woman who had mild COVID-19 (a few samples of this study predate the infection). Cell type and time point are not known. Sequenced input: PBMCs or a T cell subset sorted from them (not recorded which). The chain uses TRBV20-1 and TRBJ2-7; D unresolved. The CDR3 here is CSASNTLSYEQYF. The DNA of the CDR3 is TGCAGTGCTAGTAACACGCTCTCCTACGAGCAGTACTTC.